This T cell receptor beta chain is from a study of blood T cell repertoires in COVID-19. The germline gives CDR1 SGHKS, CDR2 YYEKEE (reference sequence). The length of the CDR3 is 15 residues. The V and J ends lost 4 bases and 5 bases respectively, with 18 bases between them. Under the authors' procedure: Estimated nucleated cell counts came from reference gene primer amplification. Profiled with immunoSEQ multiplex PCR; TCRdb holds only in-frame clones, not every one. From that table come the V and J calls and clone size; the DNA was used to work out D and trimming. The table has roughly 140,000 clones, about 82% seen once.

The V gene is TRBV5-5, the J gene TRBJ2-5; possibly TRBD1 for D (7 bases). The sequencing input was peripheral blood. This receptor was identified in a middle-aged woman with active or convalescent COVID-19. CDR3 loop: CASSITTGAGETQYF. CDR3 DNA sequence: TGTGCCAGCAGCATAACTACAGGGGCGGGGGAGACCCAGTACTTC.